The entry below describes one T cell receptor (beta chain). Some clones are missing from TCRdb's copy, which holds only in-frame ones; the method was immunoSEQ multiplex PCR. The data show approximately 150,000 clones, 70% to 90% seen once. The CDR3 is 13 residues long. V was clipped by 3 bases and J by 5 bases, with 5 bases between them. Germline CDR1 reads MNHEY; CDR2 reads SMNVEV (reference sequence). The source of the sample is a study of control samples from healthy donors and cancer patients. The sample taken for sequencing was blood. The TCR comes from a man younger than 35 in good health. The rearrangement links TRBV27 to TRBJ1-6; D gene ambiguous. CDR3 DNA sequence: TGTGCCAGCAGTTTTCAAGATAATTCACCCCTCCACTTT. Amino acid sequence: CASSFQDNSPLHF.